Following are 16 T cell receptor beta chains from one sample sequenced in a study of regulatory and conventional T cells in RAG deficiency. Conventional CD4+ T cells were sorted from blood as CD25-low CD127-high cells. The assay was immunoSEQ multiplex PCR, and TCRdb's table has in-frame clones only and misses some. The sample holds tens of thousands of clones, over 90% seen once. These data were likewise used in another study, on regulatory T cells. Turning to that study: The primer mix had 52 TRBV and 13 TRBJ primers.

The sequenced material came from CD25- CD4+ T cells sorted from blood. The origin of the receptors is a human donor in good health.

The chain has TRBV6-5 and TRBJ1-1, with TRBD1 matching over 7 bases. The CDR3 runs to 13 residues. Per germline, CDR1 MNHEY and CDR2 SVGAGI. V lost 6 bases and J lost 4; bases outside the gene matches: 5. The CDR3 protein is CASRPTGTTEAFF. CDR3 in DNA: TGTGCCAGCAGGCCGACAGGGACCACTGAAGCTTTCTTT.

The CDR3 sequence: CASSFRDSRNTGELFF. CDR3 DNA: TGTGCCAGCAGCTTTCGGGACAGCCGGAACACCGGGGAGCTGTTTTTT. V and J are TRBV7-3 and TRBJ2-2; 7 bases map to TRBD1. The CDR3 spans 16 residues. J was trimmed by 1 base and V by 3 bases; bases with no gene match: 5. Germline V gene data show CDR1 as SGHTA and CDR2 as FQGTGA.

This clone has only a few counts. J is TRBJ1-4 and V is TRBV6-1, with 7 bases identical to TRBD1. There are 14 residues in the CDR3. Germline V gene data show CDR1 as MNHNS and CDR2 as SASEGT. V lost 7 bases to trimming and J lost 5 bases; unmatched junction nucleotides: 7. CDR3 in amino acids: CASILTGTNEKLFF. The DNA of the CDR3 is TGTGCCAGCATCCTGACAGGGACGAATGAAAAACTGTTTTTT.

V is TRBV11-2 and J is TRBJ2-2; no clear D gene. V was clipped by 1 base and J by 1 base, with 7 bases between them. Per the germline V gene, CDR1 is SGHAT and CDR2 is FQNNGV. This CDR3 is 15 amino acids long. The CDR3, as DNA: TGTGCCAGCAGCTTAGGGGCAGTGAACACCGGGGAGCTGTTTTTT. Its protein product is CASSLGAVNTGELFF. Full variable domain (outside the CDR3, taken from reference TRBV11-2 and TRBJ2-2): EAGVAQSPRYKIIEKRQSVAFWCNPISGHATLYWYQQILGQGPKLLIQFQNNGVVDDSQLPKDRFSAERLKGVDSTLKIQPAKLEDSAVYLCASSLGAVNTGELFFGEGSRLTVL.

The V call is TRBV5-1, the J call TRBJ2-3; a weak D match, TRBD2 (5 bases). This CDR3 comprises 15 residues. Trimming cost V 0 bases and J 2 bases, with 10 bases left between them. Germline CDR1 SGHRS, CDR2 YFSETQ. The chain's CDR3 is CASSLADGVTDTQYF. The CDR3 DNA reads as TGCGCCAGCAGCTTGGCGGACGGGGTCACAGATACGCAGTATTTT.

About this clone: A read error may account for a junction end that differs from germline. The chain has TRBV7-7 and TRBJ2-2; tentatively, D is TRBD2 (8 bases). CDR1 is SSHAT and CDR2 is FNYEAQ in the germline V gene (reference sequence). The CDR3 covers 15 residues. CDR3 amino acids: CASRGGLENTGELFF. The CDR3 nucleotides are TGTGCTAGCAGGGGGGGACTAGAGAACACCGGGGAGCTGTTTTTT.

This clone came up a few times. This sequence joins TRBV6-5 and TRBJ1-1; possibly TRBD1 for D (6 bases). The CDR3 consists of 14 residues. V was pared by 2 bases and J by 3 bases, with 10 bases between. Germline CDR1 is MNHEY and CDR2 is SVGAGI. CDR3 in amino acids: CASSYTWGHTEAFF. In DNA, the CDR3 is TGTGCCAGCAGTTACACATGGGGGCACACTGAAGCTTTCTTT.

V usage is TRBV7-7 and J usage is TRBJ2-1; 12 bases fit TRBD2. Trimming at V came to 1 base and at J to 7 bases, leaving 8 bases not matched to a gene. The CDR3 contains 17 residues. CDR1 is SSHAT, CDR2 FNYEAQ, per germline (reference sequence). CDR3 in DNA: TGTGCCAGCAGCTTAGGGCTAGCGGGGGGGCCTGGGAATGAGCAGTTCTTC. This translates into CASSLGLAGGPGNEQFF.

The chain has TRBV19 and TRBJ2-7, with TRBD2 identical over 9 bases. Trimming took 3 bases from V and 6 from J; bases not matched to a gene: 6. Germline CDR1 is LNHDA and CDR2 is SQIVND (reference sequence). The CDR3 has 14 amino acids. The CDR3 region is CASSIERGALEQYF. The CDR3, as DNA: TGTGCCAGTAGTATTGAGCGGGGGGCCCTCGAGCAGTACTTC.

The chain has TRBV10-3 and TRBJ2-5; maybe TRBD1 (6 bases). CDR1 and CDR2 from the germline V gene are ENHRY and SYGVKD. V lost 4 bases and J lost 6, with 15 bases in between. The CDR3 consists of 14 residues. CDR3 region: CAISGDTTMKTQYF. The CDR3 DNA reads TGTGCCATCAGTGGGGACACCACGATGAAGACCCAGTACTTC.

J is TRBJ2-3 and V is TRBV5-1; D is possibly TRBD2 (6 bases). This CDR3 is built from 15 residues. Trimming stripped 0 bases from V and 2 bases from J, with 10 bases between. Germline V gene data show CDR1 as SGHRS and CDR2 as YFSETQ. The CDR3 sequence: CASSLGPRDTDTQYF. CDR3 bases: TGCGCCAGCAGCTTGGGACCGCGGGACACAGATACGCAGTATTTT.

The J gene is TRBJ1-3, the V gene TRBV5-1; possible D gene TRBD1, 5 bases. Germline assignment: CDR1 SGHRS and CDR2 YFSETQ. Trimming cost V 4 bases and J 3 bases, with 20 bases left between them. The CDR3 contains 17 residues. The DNA for the CDR3 is TGCGCCAGCAGCCGCGGGGTGCCCGGGGCGTTTGGAAACACCATATATTTT. Translated: CASSRGVPGAFGNTIYF.

J is TRBJ1-5 and V is TRBV11-2; maybe TRBD1 (6 bases). This CDR3 has 14 residues. Germline V lookup: CDR1 SGHAT, CDR2 FQNNGV. The V end lost 4 bases, the J end lost 2 bases, and 9 bases lay between the germline ends. CDR3 in amino acids: CASSSRTGNQPQHF. In DNA, the CDR3 is TGTGCCAGCAGCTCTCGGACAGGCAATCAGCCCCAGCATTTT. The variable domain in full, completed from reference TRBV11-2 and TRBJ1-5, reads EAGVAQSPRYKIIEKRQSVAFWCNPISGHATLYWYQQILGQGPKLLIQFQNNGVVDDSQLPKDRFSAERLKGVDSTLKIQPAKLEDSAVYLCASSSRTGNQPQHFGDGTRLSIL.

A single count supports this clone. The chain has TRBV7-6 and TRBJ2-5; D not resolved. Matching the DNA end better, TRBJ2-7 makes the J call doubtful. Per germline, CDR1 SGHVS and CDR2 FNYEAQ. This CDR3 has 12 residues. The CDR3 protein is CASSLTDYEQYF. In DNA, the CDR3 is TGTGCCAGCAGCTTAACGGACTACGAGCAGTACTTC.

This clone was seen once. J is TRBJ1-1 and V is TRBV29-1; 8 nucleotides agree with TRBD1. CDR3 length equals 13 residues. The germline V gene has CDR1 SQVTM and CDR2 ANQGSEA. J lost 4 bases, V lost 4 bases, and 5 bases had no gene match. Here the CDR3 reads CSVVRTGPTEAFF. The CDR3 DNA is TGCAGCGTTGTAAGGACAGGGCCCACTGAAGCTTTCTTT.

The rearrangement uses TRBV27 and TRBJ2-6; TRBD1 agrees at 10 bases. The CDR3 spans 18 residues. Germline V CDR1 and CDR2: MNHEY, SMNVEV (reference sequence). The V and J ends lost 2 bases and 1 base, in that order; junction bases with no gene match: 5. CDR3 in DNA: TGTGCCAGCAGTTTACTGGGACAGGGGAGGTCTGGGGCCAACGTCCTGACTTTC. As protein: CASSLLGQGRSGANVLTF.